This T cell receptor (beta chain) was sequenced in a study of T cell repertoires in cytomegalovirus infection. Study in general: TCR beta signatures that were public indicated CMV infection and matching HLA type.

TCRdb passed the reads through MiXCR, listing each CDR3 protein once. The data hold about 250,000 distinct CDR3 sequences, with about 7% observed a single time. Looked up from germline, CDR1 is SGHTA and CDR2 is FQGNSA. The CDR3 loop spans 16 amino acids. Trimming shortened V by 3 bases and J by 5 bases, and 14 bases separated the two germline ends. This clonotype was counted at least ten times. The chain links TRBV7-2 to TRBJ1-6; D ambiguous. The sequence was collected from a human donor in good health (CMV status not recorded). Some clones in this sample may be carry-over from other donors' samples. Specimen: PBMCs. The CDR3 loop reads CASSFPETADNSPLHF. Here the CDR3 DNA reads TGTGCCAGCAGCTTCCCCGAAACAGCTGATAATTCACCCCTCCACTTT.